The entry below describes one TCR beta chain. The antigen is not known. The entry originates in a study of T cell responses to AZD1222 COVID-19 vaccine. Findings of the study overall: The study reported that nearly half of spike-specific TCRs target unmutated variant regions. Recipients of two AZD1222 doses showed rising Spike-specific TCR breadth and depth. Repertoire sampling was restricted to post-peak T cell response timepoints. Donor demographics were predominantly white British with a female majority; clonal diversity may be underestimated.

Germline V CDR1 and CDR2: LNHNV, YYDKDF (reference sequence). With 5 bases removed from V and 7 bases from J, the gap between germline ends came to 17 bases. The CDR3 loop spans 14 amino acids. Clones were sequenced by immunoSEQ multiplex PCR, and TCRdb holds only the in-frame ones, with some missing. The sample yields 200,000 to 300,000 clones, 85% to 95% seen once. The chain has TRBV15 and TRBJ1-2; D is unresolved. This specimen consisted of peripheral blood, obtained on day 0 of AZD1222 vaccination. The source of this sequence is an adult in good health. Here the CDR3 reads CATSAMAGNPGYTF. The DNA of the CDR3 is TGTGCCACCAGCGCCATGGCCGGCAACCCTGGCTACACCTTC.